The 17 T cell receptor beta chains below come from one sample, sequenced in a study of shared clonotypes between healthy human individuals. The table came from immunoSEQ multiplex PCR; TCRdb's copy has only in-frame clones and leaves some out. The sample has over 950,000 clones; approximately 80% are singletons. The specimen was memory CD4+ T cells from PBMCs. Subset in this sample: CD45RA-negative fraction. The source is a man aged 18-30 years in good health. Some clones in this sample may be carry-over from other donors' samples.

This clone has only one observation. The sample contains more than one DNA sequence encoding this CDR3. V and J are TRBV20-1 and TRBJ2-5; D is uncertain. Deletions cut 3 bases from V and 0 bases from J, with 2 bases between. The CDR3 runs to 11 residues. Germline V CDR1 and CDR2: DFQATT, SNEGSKA (reference sequence). CDR3 sequence (DNA): TGCAGTGCTAGGAACCAAGAGACCCAGTACTTC. Protein sequence: CSARNQETQYF.

The V and J genes are TRBV30 and TRBJ2-1, with D possibly being TRBD2 (6 bases). The germline V gene encodes CDR1 GTSNPN and CDR2 SVGIG (reference sequence). The CDR3 length is 15 residues. V was pared by 2 bases and J by 3 bases, with 14 bases between. The CDR3 coding sequence is TGTGCCTGGAGTCTAGCGATAATTGACTACAATGAGCAGTTCTTC. Its translation is CAWSLAIIDYNEQFF. Drawing the rest from reference TRBV30 and TRBJ2-1, the complete variable domain is SQTIHQWPATLVQPVGSPLSLECTVEGTSNPNLYWYRQAAGRGLQLLFYSVGIGQISSEVPQNLSASRPQDRQFILSSKKLLLSDSGFYLCAWSLAIIDYNEQFFGPGTRLTVL.

This clone was observed a single time. The chain uses TRBV7-9 and TRBJ2-4; 7 nucleotides agree with TRBD1. Germline V gene lookup returns CDR1 SEHNR and CDR2 FQNEAQ (reference sequence). The CDR3 runs 16 residues. The V gene end was trimmed by 3 bases and the J gene end by 4 bases; junction bases not matched to a gene: 9. DNA for the CDR3: TGTGCCAGCAGCTTCCGGCTCGGACAGGAGAAAAACATTCAGTACTTC. Residues: CASSFRLGQEKNIQYF. Using reference TRBV7-9 and TRBJ2-4 for the parts outside the CDR3, the full variable domain is DTGVSQNPRHKITKRGQNVTFRCDPISEHNRLYWYRQTLGQGPEFLTYFQNEAQLEKSRLLSDRFSAERPKGSFSTLEIQRTEQGDSAMYLCASSFRLGQEKNIQYFGAGTRLSVL.

This clone appeared a single time. V gene TRBV5-1 combines with J gene TRBJ2-1; 13 bases align to TRBD2. This CDR3 spans 18 amino acids. CDR1 is SGHRS and CDR2 is YFSETQ in the germline V gene. The J segment lost 0 bases and the V segment lost 2 bases, leaving 5 bases of the junction unmatched. CDR3 protein: CASSFQLAGGSSYNEQFF. The CDR3 DNA reads as TGCGCCAGCAGCTTCCAACTAGCGGGAGGGAGCTCCTACAATGAGCAGTTCTTC.

The chain joins TRBV7-3 to TRBJ2-1, with D possibly matching TRBD2 (5 bases). The V gene lost 7 bases and the J gene lost 13 bases, with 23 bases spanning the gap. CDR1 is SGHTA, CDR2 FQGTGA, per germline. The CDR3 sequence is 14 residues long. CDR3 nucleotides: TGTGCCAGCATCCCACCCCGGGGTCTAAAGGAACAGTTCTTC. Translated: CASIPPRGLKEQFF.

The chain employs TRBV5-6 and TRBJ1-1; a weak D match, TRBD1 (6 bases). Trimming shortened V by 4 bases and J by 6 bases, and 16 bases separated the two germline ends. Germline assignment: CDR1 SGHDT and CDR2 YYEEEE. This CDR3 is 14 amino acids long. The CDR3 region is CASSVARGVAEAFF. The CDR3 nucleotides read TGTGCCAGCAGCGTGGCCAGGGGAGTGGCTGAAGCTTTCTTT.

The chain has TRBV14 and TRBJ2-3; D is unclear. The V gene's germline CDR1 is SGHDN and CDR2 FVKESK. With 0 bases removed from V and 2 bases from J, the gap between germline ends came to 9 bases. The CDR3 contains 15 residues. The CDR3 DNA follows: TGTGCCAGCAGCCAAGAGTACGGATTCACAGATACGCAGTATTTT. It codes for CASSQEYGFTDTQYF. The full variable domain, its missing parts supplied by reference TRBV14 and TRBJ2-3, is EAGVTQFPSHSVIEKGQTVTLRCDPISGHDNLYWYRRVMGKEIKFLLHFVKESKQDESGMPNNRFLAERTGGTYSTLKVQPAELEDSGVYFCASSQEYGFTDTQYFGPGTRLTVL.

This clone was counted between two and nine times. This rearrangement joins TRBV11-2 to TRBJ2-5; D uncertain. The germline gives CDR1 SGHAT, CDR2 FQNNGV. V was trimmed by 2 bases and J by 4 bases, leaving 14 bases between them. The CDR3 spans 15 residues. CDR3 amino acids: CASSLQGKLGETQYF. In nucleotides, the CDR3 is TGTGCCAGCAGCTTACAAGGGAAATTGGGAGAGACCCAGTACTTC.

The chain couples TRBV30 to TRBJ1-2; D ambiguous. The CDR3 consists of 15 residues. The ends were cut back, 0 bases at V and 4 bases at J, with 15 bases in the middle. Germline V gives CDR1 GTSNPN, CDR2 SVGIG (reference sequence). CDR3 in DNA: TGTGCCTGGAGTGTCAGCAGCCTTCGAAGCTATGGCTACACCTTC. Its protein is CAWSVSSLRSYGYTF.

This chain joins TRBV6-5 and TRBJ2-5; D might be TRBD1 or TRBD2, each matching 5 bases. Deletions cut 0 bases from V and 5 bases from J, with 10 bases between. Germline CDR1 reads MNHEY; CDR2 reads SVGAGI. The length of the CDR3 is 14 residues. The CDR3 loop is CASSYSRWGETQYF. The DNA for the CDR3 is TGTGCCAGCAGTTACTCGAGATGGGGGGAGACCCAGTACTTC.

This clone was found a few times. The chain combines TRBV19 with TRBJ2-3; D is perhaps TRBD1 (6 bases). Trimming removed 2 bases at V and 3 bases at J, with 27 bases between. From germline, CDR1 is LNHDA and CDR2 SQIVND (reference sequence). There are 20 residues in the CDR3. CDR3 DNA: TGTGCCAGTAGTATATTCGGCAGGGGCAAGTCGAGTTCAGGGACAGATACGCAGTATTTT. It yields the protein CASSIFGRGKSSSGTDTQYF.

This clone was found once. The genes are TRBV4-2 and TRBJ2-2; TRBD2 is a possible D gene (5 bases). The CDR3 runs 13 residues. The V end lost 4 bases, the J end lost 7 bases, and 10 bases lay between the germline ends. The germline V gene has CDR1 LGHNA and CDR2 YNFKEQ. CDR3 amino acids: CASSPRGSGELFF. DNA of the CDR3: TGTGCCAGCAGCCCTCGAGGGAGCGGGGAGCTGTTTTTT.

This chain joins TRBV10-3 and TRBJ1-1, with D maybe TRBD1 (5 bases). The germline V gene has CDR1 ENHRY and CDR2 SYGVKD. Trimming pared 2 bases from V and 3 bases from J, leaving 10 bases between. CDR3 size: 14 residues. Here the CDR3 DNA reads TGTGCCATCAGTGAGCGGGGGGGGGACACTGAAGCTTTCTTT. Translated, it gives CAISERGGDTEAFF.

The chain is built from TRBV29-1 and TRBJ2-2, with 7 bases fitting TRBD2. The CDR3 extends over 17 amino acids. With 6 bases clipped from V and 7 bases from J, the junction kept 20 bases outside the gene matches. Germline V CDR1 and CDR2: SQVTM, ANQGSEA. The CDR3 DNA reads as TGCAGCGTGGGAGGAGGACTTGCGGGAGTGTTTGGCGGGGAGCTGTTTTTT. Amino acids: CSVGGGLAGVFGGELFF.

V and J are TRBV6-6 and TRBJ2-5, with TRBD1 matching over 9 bases. The germline V gene encodes CDR1 MNHNY and CDR2 SVGAGI (reference sequence). The CDR3 covers 15 residues. The V gene end was trimmed by 8 bases and the J gene end by 5 bases; junction bases not matched to a gene: 12. The CDR3 loop reads CASRTGGAAPETQYF. The CDR3 DNA reads as TGTGCCAGCCGAACAGGGGGCGCGGCCCCCGAGACCCAGTACTTC.

The chain employs TRBV7-3 and TRBJ2-2, with 10 bases identical to TRBD2. The CDR3 runs 15 residues. The V gene end was trimmed by 5 bases and the J gene end by 4 bases; junction bases not matched to a gene: 4. CDR1 and CDR2 (germline): SGHTA, FQGTGA. The CDR3: CASSPGLASTGELFF. The CDR3 bases are TGTGCCAGCAGCCCGGGACTAGCGAGCACCGGGGAGCTGTTTTTT.

In nucleotides, the CDR3 is TGTGCCAGCAGTTTATTGAGGGGGGAGACCCAGTACTTC. Translating gives CASSLLRGETQYF. This chain links TRBV27 with TRBJ2-5; possibly TRBD1 for D (6 bases). Germline loops: CDR1 MNHEY, CDR2 SMNVEV (reference sequence). CDR3 length: 13 amino acids. Trimming cost V 1 base and J 5 bases, with 8 bases left between them.